The clone carrying this T cell receptor beta chain was seen at least ten times. The antigen is undetermined. V was shortened by 6 bases and J by 7 bases, with 18 bases between the two germline ends. Germline V CDR1 and CDR2: LNHDA, SQIVND (reference sequence). This CDR3 region has 15 residues. The data derive from a study of early T cells in non-severe SARS-CoV-2 infection. About the research overall: Chains from this unsorted whole-blood bulk RNA could not be paired.

Unique molecular identifiers tagged individual cDNA molecules. In TCRdb, the 5' RACE reads were re-called with MiXCR into one record per CDR3 protein. The sample lists around 58,000 distinct CDR3 sequences; roughly an eighth were seen once. Regarding the study as a whole: VDJdb matching favored anti-spike CD8 responses, missing private and CD4 specificities.

This chain uses TRBV19 with TRBJ1-4; perhaps TRBD1 as D (6 bases). The sequence was collected from an adult who was a healthcare worker with PCR-confirmed SARS-CoV-2 infection or an uninfected control (not recorded which). Sequenced material: whole blood. CDR3 in amino acids: CASSLVTGGIEKLFF. The DNA for the CDR3 is TGTGCCAGTAGCCTCGTGACAGGCGGGATTGAAAAACTGTTTTTT.